This T cell receptor beta chain was sequenced in a study of shared T cell receptors in the human thymus (dated by TCRdb to about 2021). About the investigation overall: The study examined how the human thymus generates shared, self-reactive T-cell receptor alpha chains.

About this clone itself: This receptor's antigen is unknown. Qualities for individual bases were not recorded, and no much larger clone is one base off.

Libraries came from the immunoSEQ multiplex PCR assay. Drawn from immuneACCESS, this table holds only the in-frame rearrangements with V and J called that TCRdb kept. Clones are partly lost; checked studies trace under half to an unresolved V gene and leave the rest unexplained. In this sample the table shows tens of thousands of clones, about 96% of which occur a single time. The ten largest make up around 0.035% of the sample. Trimming leaves V shorter by 4 bases and J shorter by 3 bases, with the junction holding 12 bases beyond the gene matches. The germline V gene (reference sequence) yields LNHNV for CDR1 and YYDKDF for CDR2. The CDR3, from cysteine to phenylalanine, totals 17 residues. Of all the DNA, just the CDR3 is kept, 51 bases in frame from base 1.

The V gene is TRBV15 and the J gene is TRBJ2-5; 9 central nucleotides agree with TRBD2. The sequenced sample consisted of thymocytes. The sequence derives from a human donor. The CDR3 here reads CATSMAGGHRGEETQYF. In nucleotides, the sequence is TGTGCCACCAGCATGGCGGGGGGGCATCGGGGCGAAGAGACCCAGTACTTC.